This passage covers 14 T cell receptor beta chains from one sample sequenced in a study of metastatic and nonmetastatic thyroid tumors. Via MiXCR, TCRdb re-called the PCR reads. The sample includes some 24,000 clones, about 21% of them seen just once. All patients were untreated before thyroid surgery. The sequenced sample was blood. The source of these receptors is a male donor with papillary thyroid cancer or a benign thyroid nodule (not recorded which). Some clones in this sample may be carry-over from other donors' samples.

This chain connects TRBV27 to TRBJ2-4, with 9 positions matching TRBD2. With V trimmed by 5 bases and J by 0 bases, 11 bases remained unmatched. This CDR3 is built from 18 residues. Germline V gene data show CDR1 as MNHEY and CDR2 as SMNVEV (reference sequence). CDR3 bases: TGTGCCAGCAGTCCCGGGACTAGCTCCCACCTAGCCAAAAACATTCAGTACTTC. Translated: CASSPGTSSHLAKNIQYF.

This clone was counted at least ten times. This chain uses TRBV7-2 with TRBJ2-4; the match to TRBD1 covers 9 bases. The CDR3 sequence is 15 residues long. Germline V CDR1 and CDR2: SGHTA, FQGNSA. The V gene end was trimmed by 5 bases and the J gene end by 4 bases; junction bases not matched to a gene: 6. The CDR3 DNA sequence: TGTGCCAGCAGCCTGACAGGGGGGGCAAAAAACATTCAGTACTTC. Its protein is CASSLTGGAKNIQYF.

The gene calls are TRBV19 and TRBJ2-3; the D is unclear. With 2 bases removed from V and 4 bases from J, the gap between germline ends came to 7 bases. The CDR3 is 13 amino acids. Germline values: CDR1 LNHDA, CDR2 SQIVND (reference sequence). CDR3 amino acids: CASSIIGSDTQYF. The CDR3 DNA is TGTGCCAGTAGTATAATAGGTTCAGATACGCAGTATTTT.

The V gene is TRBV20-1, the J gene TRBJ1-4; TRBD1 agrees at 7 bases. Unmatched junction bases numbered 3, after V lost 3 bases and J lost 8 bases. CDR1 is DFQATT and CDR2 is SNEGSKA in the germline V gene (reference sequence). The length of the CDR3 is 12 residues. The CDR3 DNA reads TGCAGTGCTAGGAGGGGGCAAGAAAAACTGTTTTTT. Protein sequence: CSARRGQEKLFF.

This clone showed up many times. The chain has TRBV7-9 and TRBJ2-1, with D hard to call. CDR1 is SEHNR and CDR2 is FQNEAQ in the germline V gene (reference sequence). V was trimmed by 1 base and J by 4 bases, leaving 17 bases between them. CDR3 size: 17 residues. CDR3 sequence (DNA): TGTGCCAGCAGCTTAGAGCAGCGTCTGTCGGTATACAATGAGCAGTTCTTC. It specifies CASSLEQRLSVYNEQFF.

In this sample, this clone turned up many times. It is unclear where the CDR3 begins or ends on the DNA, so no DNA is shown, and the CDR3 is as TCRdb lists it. The CDR3 spells CSATFAGGTF. The chain is built from TRBV20-1 and TRBJ1-2; whether TRBD1, the table's D call, matches the DNA was not checked. Germline CDR1 reads DFQATT; CDR2 reads SNEGSKA (reference sequence). The CDR3 is 10 residues long, counting both termini.

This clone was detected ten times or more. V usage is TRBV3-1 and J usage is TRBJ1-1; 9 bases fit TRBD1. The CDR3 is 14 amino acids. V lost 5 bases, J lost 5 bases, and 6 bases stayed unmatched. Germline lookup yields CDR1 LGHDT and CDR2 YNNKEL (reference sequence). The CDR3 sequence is CASSWGQGYTEAFF. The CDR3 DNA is TGTGCCAGCAGCTGGGGACAGGGATATACTGAAGCTTTCTTT.

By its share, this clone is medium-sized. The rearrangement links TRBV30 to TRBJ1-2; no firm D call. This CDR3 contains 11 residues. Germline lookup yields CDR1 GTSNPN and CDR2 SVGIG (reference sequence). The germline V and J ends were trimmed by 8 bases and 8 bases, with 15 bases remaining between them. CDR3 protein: CALEGLAGYTF. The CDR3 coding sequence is TGTGCCCTAGAGGGTCTTGCGGGCTACACCTTC.

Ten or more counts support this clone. CDR3 sequence (DNA): TGTGCCAGCGGTTCGGGCGGGAGTATGGGTGAGCAGTACTTC. Translated, it gives CASGSGGSMGEQYF. The chain couples TRBV28 to TRBJ2-7; TRBD2 aligns across 7 bases. This CDR3 region has 14 residues. V was clipped by 8 bases and J by 7 bases; unmatched bases: 14. From germline, CDR1 is MDHEN and CDR2 SYDVKM. The whole variable domain, remainder taken from reference TRBV28 and TRBJ2-7, is DVKVTQSSRYLVKRTGEKVFLECVQDMDHENMFWYRQDPGLGLRLIYFSYDVKMKEKGDIPEGYSVSREKKERFSLILESASTNQTSMYLCASGSGGSMGEQYFGPGTRLTVT.

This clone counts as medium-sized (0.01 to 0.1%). CDR3 nucleotide sequence: TGCGCCAGCAGCCTTTCGGTAGCGGGAGCCTACTACGAGCAGTACTTC. Amino acids: CASSLSVAGAYYEQYF. The chain couples TRBV4-1 to TRBJ2-7; 9 nucleotides align to TRBD2. This CDR3 has 16 residues. V trimming: 4 bases; J trimming: 3 bases; junction bases outside the gene matches: 10. CDR1 and CDR2 from the germline V gene are MGHRA and YSYEKL.

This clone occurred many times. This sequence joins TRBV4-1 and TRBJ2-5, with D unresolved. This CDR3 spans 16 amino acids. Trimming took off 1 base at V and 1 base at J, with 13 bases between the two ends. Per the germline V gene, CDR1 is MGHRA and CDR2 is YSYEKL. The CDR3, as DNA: TGCGCCAGCAGCCAAGGATATGAAGGGCGCCAAGAGACCCAGTACTTC. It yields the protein CASSQGYEGRQETQYF.

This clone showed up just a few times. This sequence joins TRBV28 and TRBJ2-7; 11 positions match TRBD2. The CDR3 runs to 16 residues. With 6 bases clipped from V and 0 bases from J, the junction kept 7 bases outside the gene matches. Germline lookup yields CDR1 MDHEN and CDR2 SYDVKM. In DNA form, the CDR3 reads TGTGCCAGCAGCCAACTAGCGGGAGACACCTCCTACGAGCAGTACTTC. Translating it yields CASSQLAGDTSYEQYF.

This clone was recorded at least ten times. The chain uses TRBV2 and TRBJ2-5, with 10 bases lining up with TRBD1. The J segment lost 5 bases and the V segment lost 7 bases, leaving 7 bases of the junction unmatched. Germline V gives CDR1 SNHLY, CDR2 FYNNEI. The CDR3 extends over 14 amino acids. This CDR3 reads CASITDRGQETQYF. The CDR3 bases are TGTGCCAGCATCACCGACAGGGGGCAGGAGACCCAGTACTTC. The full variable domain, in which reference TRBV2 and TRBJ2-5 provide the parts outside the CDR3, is EPEVTQTPSHQVTQMGQEVILRCVPISNHLYFYWYRQILGQKVEFLVSFYNNEISEKSEIFDDQFSVERPDGSNFTLKIRSTKLEDSAMYFCASITDRGQETQYFGPGTRLLVL.

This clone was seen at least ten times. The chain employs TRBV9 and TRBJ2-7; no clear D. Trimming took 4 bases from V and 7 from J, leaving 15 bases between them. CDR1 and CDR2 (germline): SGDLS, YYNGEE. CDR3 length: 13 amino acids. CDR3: CASSLRLGREQYF. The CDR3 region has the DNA TGTGCCAGCAGCTTAAGACTCGGGCGGGAGCAGTACTTC.